A selection of T cell receptor beta chains follows, all from one sample in a study of neurological immune-mediated disorders. TCRdb re-called the 5' RACE reads with MiXCR, one entry per CDR3 protein. The table lists approximately 40,000 distinct CDR3 sequences, 12% of them singletons. The material sequenced was PBMCs. The receptors here all came from a female donor in good health. Both conserved end residues are part of each CDR3. The D gene is left open where the match is weak. Size values are once, few and many counts, or a class for expanded clones, and some rows have none.

TRBJ2-2	many	NA	TRBV6-6	TGTGCCAGCAGTCCCAACACCGGGGAGCTGTTTTTT	CASSPNTGELFF
TRBJ2-3	many	TRBD2	TRBV7-2	TGTGCCAGCAGCTTAGTGGCTAGCGGGGATACGCAGTATTTT	CASSLVASGDTQYF
TRBJ1-1	NA	NA	TRBV20-1	TGCAGTGCTAGAGATCCCCTCCAACCAGCTTTCTTT	CSARDPLQPAFF
TRBJ1-5	NA	NA	TRBV20-1	TGCAGTGCTAGAGTGTGGCAGGACGATAATCAGCCCCAGCATTTT	CSARVWQDDNQPQHF
TRBJ1-2	many	NA	TRBV27	TGTGCCAGCAGTGCCAATGGCGGCTATGGCTACACCTTC	CASSANGGYGYTF
TRBJ1-6	many	NA	TRBV2	TGTGCCAGCAGATTGACAGAGACCAATTCACCCCTCCACTTT	CASRLTETNSPLHF
TRBJ2-7	few	TRBD2	TRBV14	TGTGCCAGCAGCCGGTTAGGAAGCGGGAGGGTAAACGAGCAGTACTTC	CASSRLGSGRVNEQYF
TRBJ1-3	many	NA	TRBV14	TGTGCCAGCAGCACCTTGAAGGGATTTACTGGAAACACCATATATTTT	CASSTLKGFTGNTIYF
TRBJ1-5	many	NA	TRBV3-1	TGTGCCAGCAGCCAAGATTCGGCAGCTAATCAGCCCCAGCATTTT	CASSQDSAANQPQHF
TRBJ2-2	many	TRBD2	TRBV11-2	TGTGCCAGCAGCTCCTCTTGGGTAGCGGGAGGACGAACCGGGGAGCTGTTTTTT	CASSSSWVAGGRTGELFF
TRBJ1-1	many	TRBD1	TRBV30	TGTGCCTGGAGTGGAAGGGGGCTTGAAGCTTTCTTT	CAWSGRGLEAFF
TRBJ2-5	NA	TRBD2	TRBV5-1	TGCGCCAGCAGCCCCGGGACTAGCGGGGGGCAAGAGACCCAGTACTTC	CASSPGTSGGQETQYF
TRBJ1-1	NA	NA	TRBV10-3	TGTGCCATCAGTGATCCCGGGACTCTGGGGGCGAACACTGAAGCTTTCTTT	CAISDPGTLGANTEAFF